The 14 T cell receptor beta chains presented below share a single source sample, sequenced in a study of Graves' ophthalmopathy and Graves' hyperthyroidism. Using RNA transcripts, the TCR beta CDR3 regions were amplified. Scientists carried out first-round RT-PCR using HTBI primers and then a second-round multiplex PCR. MiXCR, run by TCRdb on the multiplex PCR reads, gives a single entry per CDR3 protein. The sample carries approximately 700,000 distinct CDR3 sequences, roughly 41% recorded once. Input material: peripheral blood. The receptors originated from an adult man with Graves' ophthalmopathy.

This clonotype was counted ten times or more. J is TRBJ2-7 and V is TRBV9; the match to TRBD2 covers 8 bases. The trim removed 0 bases at V and 0 bases at J, leaving 5 bases unmatched. The CDR3 is 16 amino acids. Per the germline V gene, CDR1 is SGDLS and CDR2 is YYNGEE. CDR3 residues: CASSVEAGGLSYEQYF. In DNA form, the CDR3 reads TGTGCCAGCAGCGTAGAGGCGGGAGGCCTCTCCTACGAGCAGTACTTC.

At least ten counts were recorded for this clonotype. The rearrangement joins TRBV11-2 to TRBJ1-5; D is ambiguous. The CDR3 is 13 amino acids. Trimming stripped 1 base from V and 7 bases from J, with 8 bases between. The V gene's germline CDR1 is SGHAT and CDR2 FQNNGV. CDR3 sequence reads: CASSLGASQPQHF. CDR3 nucleotides: TGTGCCAGCAGCTTAGGGGCATCCCAGCCCCAGCATTTT.

This clonotype is a singleton in its sample. This rearrangement joins TRBV11-2 to TRBJ2-7; 7 nucleotides line up with TRBD2. The J call may be incorrect, as the DNA end agrees better with TRBJ2-1. The V gene's germline CDR1 is SGHAT and CDR2 FQNNGV. This CDR3 region has 15 residues. The CDR3 DNA sequence: TGTGCCAGCAGCTTAGGGGCGTGGGGGGGGGATGAGCAGTTCTTC. Protein: CASSLGAWGGDEQFF.

This clonotype was seen many times. The chain carries TRBV19 and TRBJ1-4; D call uncertain. Trimming left V 7 bases short and J 9 bases short, with 15 bases between. The CDR3 length is 13 residues. Germline CDR1 LNHDA, CDR2 SQIVND (reference sequence). The CDR3 loop is CASTTSLLQKLFF. CDR3 nucleotide sequence: TGTGCCAGTACCACAAGTTTGCTCCAAAAACTGTTTTTT.

CDR3: CASSLELLAGGAYEQYF. CDR3 in DNA: TGTGCCAGCAGCTTAGAATTACTAGCGGGGGGAGCCTACGAGCAGTACTTC. The chain has TRBV7-2 and TRBJ2-7, with 12 bases lining up with TRBD2. Per the germline V gene, CDR1 is SGHTA and CDR2 is FQGNSA. CDR3 size: 17 residues. V lost 1 base and J lost 2; bases outside the gene matches: 6.

CDR3 DNA sequence: TGCAGCGTTGAACAGGGGAAATGGGACAATGAGCAGTTCTTC. Protein product: CSVEQGKWDNEQFF. The chain joins TRBV29-1 to TRBJ2-5; D possibly corresponds to TRBD1 (6 bases). The last part of the DNA fits TRBJ2-1 better; the J call may be wrong. CDR3 length: 14 residues. Germline V CDR1 and CDR2: SQVTM, ANQGSEA.

This clonotype was observed many times. The rearrangement joins TRBV19 to TRBJ2-7; D call uncertain. The CDR3 loop spans 14 amino acids. The V end lost 5 bases, the J end lost 2 bases, and 13 bases lay between the germline ends. Germline V gives CDR1 LNHDA, CDR2 SQIVND (reference sequence). CDR3 protein: CASSGPQVAYEQYF. DNA for the CDR3: TGTGCCAGTAGTGGACCGCAGGTGGCCTACGAGCAGTACTTC.

This chain links TRBV10-3 with TRBJ2-5; D is perhaps TRBD2 (6 bases). This CDR3 has 15 amino acids. CDR1 is ENHRY and CDR2 is SYGVKD in the germline V gene. The germline V and J ends were trimmed by 4 bases and 9 bases, with 21 bases remaining between them. This CDR3 reads CAISGSGPLNQPQYF. Here the CDR3 DNA reads TGTGCCATCAGTGGGAGCGGGCCGTTAAATCAGCCCCAGTACTTC.

This chain joins TRBV7-2 and TRBJ1-2; possible D gene TRBD1, 6 bases. Trimming left V 4 bases short and J 6 bases short, with 12 bases between. CDR3 length: 13 amino acids. The germline gives CDR1 SGHTA, CDR2 FQGNSA. CDR3 DNA: TGTGCCAGCAGCTCGACAGGCGCCGATGGCTACACCTTC. Amino acids: CASSSTGADGYTF.

This rearrangement joins TRBV5-1 to TRBJ2-5; no clear D. Germline V gene lookup returns CDR1 SGHRS and CDR2 YFSETQ. The germline V and J ends were trimmed by 0 bases and 7 bases, with 16 bases remaining between them. The CDR3 covers 15 residues. As DNA, the CDR3 is TGCGCCAGCAGCTTGGAAATCTTGCAGGCAGGGACCCAGTACTTC. It specifies CASSLEILQAGTQYF.

In its sample, this clonotype was seen many times. The chain uses TRBV20-1 and TRBJ2-7, with 9 bases fitting TRBD1. Germline V gives CDR1 DFQATT, CDR2 SNEGSKA (reference sequence). The CDR3 is 13 amino acids. The junction had 3 bases not matched to a gene; V was cut back by 4 bases and J by 2 bases. The DNA of the CDR3 is TGCAGTGCTACCGGGACAGGGCCCTACGAGCAGTACTTC. Protein sequence: CSATGTGPYEQYF.

DNA for the CDR3: TGTGCCAGCAGTGAATCTGCAGGGGTAGGGAACACCCAGTACTTC. This encodes CASSESAGVGNTQYF. The chain couples TRBV25-1 to TRBJ2-5; perhaps TRBD1 as D (6 bases). V lost 1 base to trimming and J lost 8 bases, with 17 bases between them. The germline gives CDR1 MGHDK, CDR2 SYGVNS. CDR3 length: 15 residues.

The CDR3 region is CASSRLPSGSYEQYF. Written as DNA, the CDR3 is TGTGCCAGCTCACGTTTACCTAGCGGGAGTTACGAGCAGTACTTC. The V gene is TRBV9, the J gene TRBJ2-7; TRBD2 matches at 10 bases. The germline V gene encodes CDR1 SGDLS and CDR2 YYNGEE. The CDR3 length is 15 residues. V shed 7 bases and J 4 bases; nucleotides not matched to a gene: 11.

The rearrangement uses TRBV19 and TRBJ1-1; 8 positions match TRBD1. J was trimmed by 14 bases and V by 8 bases; bases with no gene match: 13. The CDR3 is 12 residues long. Germline V gene sequence: CDR1 LNHDA, CDR2 SQIVND (reference sequence). CDR3 in amino acids: CASQQGQASKFF. In DNA, the CDR3 is TGTGCCAGTCAACAGGGACAGGCCAGTAAGTTCTTT.